This entry lists 17 T cell receptor beta chains sequenced from one sample in a study of control samples from healthy donors and cancer patients. Method: immunoSEQ multiplex PCR; TCRdb's copy keeps in-frame clones and lacks some. The table has fewer than 200,000 clones, nearly 96% seen once. Sequences were obtained from blood. Receptors were obtained from a woman in her twenties or thirties in good health.

The chain links TRBV3-1 (or the pseudogene TRBV3-2) to TRBJ2-3, with 9 bases matching TRBD2. The CDR3 contains 14 residues. The V gene end was trimmed by 6 bases and the J gene end by 4 bases; junction bases not matched to a gene: 5. Per germline, CDR1 LGHDT and CDR2 YNNKEL (reference sequence). CDR3 residues: CASRGLAKPDTQYF. The CDR3 DNA reads as TGTGCCAGCAGGGGACTAGCCAAACCAGATACGCAGTATTTT.

The chain carries TRBV5-4 and TRBJ1-3; TRBD1 matches 7 bases. V shed 3 bases, J shed 0 bases, and the junction held 9 bases outside the gene matches. CDR3 size: 17 residues. Per the germline V gene, CDR1 is SGHNT and CDR2 is YYREEE (reference sequence). Here the CDR3 reads CASSYRTGFSSGNTIYF. In nucleotides, the CDR3 is TGTGCCAGCAGCTATCGGACAGGCTTTAGCTCTGGAAACACCATATATTTT.

The rearrangement uses TRBV5-1 and TRBJ1-2; no clear D. The CDR3 runs 15 residues. V lost 0 bases and J lost 5, with 14 bases in between. The V gene's germline CDR1 is SGHRS and CDR2 YFSETQ. DNA of the CDR3: TGCGCCAGCAGCTTGGGAGGCATGGCGGCGTATGGCTACACCTTC. This gives the protein CASSLGGMAAYGYTF.

This clone was seen only once. The gene calls are TRBV5-8 and TRBJ1-1; D not certain. CDR1 and CDR2 (germline): SGHTS, YDEGEE. Trimming stripped 4 bases from V and 3 bases from J, with 16 bases between. The CDR3 extends over 15 amino acids. CDR3 sequence (DNA): TGTGCCAGCAGCGAGACGACGTTGGGGTACACTGAAGCTTTCTTT. Protein: CASSETTLGYTEAFF.

This clone was seen a single time. DNA for the CDR3: TGTGCCAGCAGCGGACTAGCGGGAGGCCCGGTTACGCAGTATTTT. Its translation: CASSGLAGGPVTQYF. The chain recombines TRBV6-5 with TRBJ2-3, with 14 bases lining up with TRBD2. With 6 bases clipped from V and 8 bases from J, the junction kept 7 bases outside the gene matches. The CDR3 is 15 residues long. Germline CDR1 and CDR2: MNHEY and SVGAGI.

In DNA form, the CDR3 reads TGTGCCATCGGGAGGGGGGCGTTGACCGGGGAGCTGTTTTTT. Its protein is CAIGRGALTGELFF. The chain recombines TRBV10-3 with TRBJ2-2, with D perhaps TRBD2 (7 bases). The CDR3 runs 14 residues. Germline loops: CDR1 ENHRY, CDR2 SYGVKD. Trimming removed 8 bases at V and 5 bases at J, with 15 bases between.

On this clone itself: This specimen includes other DNA sequences encoding the same CDR3. The V gene is TRBV5-1, the J gene TRBJ2-2, with unresolved D. This CDR3 is built from 15 residues. Germline-derived CDR1 and CDR2 are SGHRS and YFSETQ. Between the trimmed V and J ends, which lost 0 bases and 3 bases, there was a span of 9 bases. The CDR3 DNA sequence: TGCGCCAGCAGCTTGGGAAGGGTCGACACCGGGGAGCTGTTTTTT. Protein: CASSLGRVDTGELFF.

The chain carries TRBV7-2 and TRBJ2-7; 11 bases are shared with TRBD1. The germline V gene encodes CDR1 SGHTA and CDR2 FQGNSA. The junction had 3 bases not matched to a gene; V was cut back by 4 bases and J by 4 bases. The CDR3 has 14 residues. CDR3 bases: TGTGCCAGCAGCTGGGGGACAGGGGGGTACGAGCAGTACTTC. This codes for CASSWGTGGYEQYF.

The V call is TRBV5-6, the J call TRBJ1-3, with TRBD1 as a possible D gene (5 bases). The CDR3 is made up of 15 amino acids. Trimming removed 4 bases from V and 8 bases from J, with 19 bases in between. The germline CDR1 and CDR2 sequences are SGHDT and YYEEEE. CDR3 bases: TGTGCCAGCAGCAGGGACCGCATCCTAGGGGACACCATATATTTT. Protein sequence: CASSRDRILGDTIYF.

This chain connects TRBV27 to TRBJ1-5, with 7 bases lining up with TRBD1. Germline CDR1 MNHEY, CDR2 SMNVEV (reference sequence). Unmatched junction bases numbered 7, after V lost 5 bases and J lost 9 bases. The CDR3 is 13 residues long. CDR3 in DNA: TGTGCCAGCAGTATCGACAGGGATCGGCCCCAGCATTTT. Protein: CASSIDRDRPQHF.

The chain combines TRBV6-1 with TRBJ2-1; 9 positions agree with TRBD2. The CDR3 is made up of 13 amino acids. V was pared by 3 bases and J by 14 bases, with 8 bases of the junction left unmatched. The germline gives CDR1 MNHNS, CDR2 SASEGT. The CDR3 DNA reads as TGTGCCAGCAGTGATGCGGGGGGGCGTTCAGAGTTCTTC. Protein: CASSDAGGRSEFF.

Here the CDR3 reads CARSSKLFEQYF. DNA for the CDR3: TGTGCCAGAAGCAGCAAATTGTTTGAGCAGTACTTC. This chain uses TRBV5-3 with TRBJ2-7; unclear D gene. Being an ORF, TRBV5-3 has a function that is uncertain. The V gene lost 4 bases and the J gene lost 7 bases, with 12 bases spanning the gap. There are 12 residues in the CDR3.

The rearrangement joins TRBV3-1 (or the pseudogene TRBV3-2) to TRBJ1-1; D not resolved. Trimming removed 0 bases from V and 3 bases from J, with 14 bases in between. In germline, CDR1 is LGHDT, CDR2 YNNKEL (reference sequence). The CDR3 runs 16 residues. CDR3 sequence reads: CASSQDGLRSYTEAFF. Written as DNA, the CDR3 is TGTGCCAGCAGCCAAGATGGCCTCAGATCATACACTGAAGCTTTCTTT.

J is TRBJ1-4 and V is TRBV6-5; 8 bases agree with TRBD1. V trimming: 4 bases; J trimming: 5 bases; junction bases outside the gene matches: 9. The germline CDR1 and CDR2 sequences are MNHEY and SVGAGI. The CDR3 is 16 residues long. In DNA, the CDR3 is TGTGCCAGCAGTTTTGGCCAGGGGGCCGCAAATGAAAAACTGTTTTTT. It translates to CASSFGQGAANEKLFF.

This chain connects TRBV18 to TRBJ2-2; D perhaps matches TRBD1 (5 bases). Trimming shortened V by 2 bases and J by 1 base, and 8 bases separated the two germline ends. CDR3 size: 15 residues. CDR1 is KGHSH and CDR2 is LQKENI in the germline V gene. Written as DNA, the CDR3 is TGTGCCAGCTCACCATTCCAGGGGAACACCGGGGAGCTGTTTTTT. This sequence encodes CASSPFQGNTGELFF.

J is TRBJ2-7 and V is TRBV11-3, with D uncertain. The CDR3 is made up of 16 amino acids. Germline CDR1 SGHNT, CDR2 YENEEA. Deletions cut 5 bases from V and 0 bases from J, with 17 bases between. The CDR3 reads CASSPGPPVSSYEQYF. The CDR3 DNA reads TGTGCCAGCAGCCCGGGTCCCCCAGTGAGCTCCTACGAGCAGTACTTC.

The rearrangement links TRBV9 to TRBJ2-5; the D gene could be TRBD1 or TRBD2 (6 bases each). V was pared by 0 bases and J by 5 bases, with 17 bases between. The CDR3 runs 16 residues. Germline lookup yields CDR1 SGDLS and CDR2 YYNGEE. The CDR3 bases are TGTGCCAGCAGCGTAGGGGTCGGGGGCCTGGGGGAGACCCAGTACTTC. Translation: CASSVGVGGLGETQYF.